This T cell receptor (beta chain) appears in the sequencing data of a study of vaccination and CD4 T cells after COVID-19. In the study overall: Overlapping spike peptides of SARS-CoV-2, HCoV-NL63, HCoV-OC43 and HCoV-229E were used, and cells were stimulated with them.

Points from the study as a whole: Nearly all convalescent vaccine-specific clones, 304 of 307, recognized only SARS-CoV-2 spike.

CDR1 MNHEY and CDR2 SVGAGI come from the germline V gene. The CDR3 runs 13 residues. V lost 2 bases, J lost 9 bases, and 14 bases lay in between. Stated treatment: approximately nine-day PBMC culture with coronavirus spike peptide pools or control peptides (ViraFEST assay). Before TCRs were sequenced, ViraFEST expanded antigen-specific T cells with peptide pools. This clonotype counts as medium-sized. Its antigen is as yet unknown. Once obtained from cultured CD4+ T cells, the DNA was sequenced using the Oncomine TCR Beta short-read assay. Genomic DNA from cultured CD4+ T cells was extracted. Each CDR3 protein gets one entry after TCRdb re-called the PCR reads with MiXCR. The table lists approximately 17,000 distinct CDR3 sequences, around 46% of them singletons.

This sequence was found in a human donor who had recovered from COVID-19. Material: CD4+ T cells from blood, cultured in vitro, obtained after SARS-CoV-2 vaccination. The V call is TRBV6-5, the J call TRBJ2-7; D is perhaps TRBD2 (5 bases). The DNA of the CDR3 is TGTGCCAGCAGTTACGCTTCTAGCTATGGGCAGTACTTC. The encoded protein is CASSYASSYGQYF.